Listed below are T cell receptor beta chains from one sample, sequenced in a study of cytomegalovirus exposure and HLA in healthy donors. Profiling relied on immunoSEQ multiplex PCR, and the TCRdb table lists in-frame clones only, not all of them. The sample has more than 150,000 clones; almost 85% are singletons. What was sequenced was PBMCs. These receptors came from a boy younger than 10 in good health and CMV-seronegative. The CDR3 runs from the conserved cysteine through the conserved F or W.

>TRBJ2-1|TRBV2
CASSDDRGRDNEQFF
>TRBJ2-5|TRBV6-5
CASSYRTSGKETQYF
>TRBJ2-7|TRBV5-1
CASSLGYGGFNEQYF
>TRBJ2-3|TRBV10-1
CASSPGVAGEGGRGDTQYF
>TRBJ2-7|TRBV7-3
CASSQGTAGGANEQYF
>TRBJ2-1|TRBV28
CASSLNGVSSNEQFF
>TRBJ2-5|TRBV6-1
CASTIAGEVETQYF
>TRBJ2-7|TRBV6-1
CASSLSGALSYEQYF
>TRBJ1-2|TRBV5-3
CARSWGPTGASYGYTF
>TRBJ2-1|TRBV4-1
CASSQEGGTSNEQFF
>TRBJ1-1|TRBV25-1
CASSPPLNTEAFF
>TRBJ1-2|TRBV6-7
CASSKDRARNYGYTF
>TRBJ2-2|TRBV28
CASSVRLAGVISSTGELFF
>TRBJ2-1|TRBV5-1
CASSWGLAGLNEQFF
>TRBJ2-1|TRBV7-9
CASSPLAGGPNEQFF
>TRBJ1-5|TRBV27
CASSLAGDSNQPQHF
>TRBJ2-7|TRBV18
CASSPSLAGGYEQYF
>TRBJ1-1|TRBV7-9
CASSPRTAVNTEAFF
>TRBJ2-7|TRBV29-1
CSVALAGGSEQYF
>TRBJ1-2|TRBV15
CATSSLDRPHPSDGYTF
>TRBJ2-7|TRBV5-1
CASSSPRLAGTYEQYF
>.|TRBV29-1
CSGMTGETYEQYF
>TRBJ2-5|TRBV7-9
CASSLDAGQLETQYF
>TRBJ2-1|TRBV5-4
CASSPRLAGGYNEQFF